This TCR beta chain was identified in a study of T cell responses to AZD1222 COVID-19 vaccine. Some clones are missing from TCRdb's copy, which holds only in-frame ones; the method was immunoSEQ multiplex PCR. Here the sample spans under 150,000 clones, about 87% being singletons. Analyses pooled second doses at about 4 or about 12 weeks. The count of this clone is one. The antigen is unknown. Study conclusions and caveats: Donor demographics were predominantly white British with a female majority; clonal diversity may be underestimated. Two AZD1222 doses significantly raised spike-specific TCR breadth and depth over controls.

CDR3 size: 14 residues. CDR1 is KGHSH and CDR2 is LQKENI in the germline V gene. V was pared by 4 bases and J by 8 bases, with 5 bases of the junction left unmatched. The rearrangement links TRBV18 to TRBJ2-1; 10 bases map to TRBD1. This specimen was peripheral blood, taken 28 days after the second AZD1222 dose. The clonotype was recovered from an adult who received the AZD1222 COVID-19 vaccine. In DNA, the CDR3 is TGTGCCAGCTCACTTCGGACAGGGGGGGATGAGCAGTTCTTC. Translation gives CASSLRTGGDEQFF.